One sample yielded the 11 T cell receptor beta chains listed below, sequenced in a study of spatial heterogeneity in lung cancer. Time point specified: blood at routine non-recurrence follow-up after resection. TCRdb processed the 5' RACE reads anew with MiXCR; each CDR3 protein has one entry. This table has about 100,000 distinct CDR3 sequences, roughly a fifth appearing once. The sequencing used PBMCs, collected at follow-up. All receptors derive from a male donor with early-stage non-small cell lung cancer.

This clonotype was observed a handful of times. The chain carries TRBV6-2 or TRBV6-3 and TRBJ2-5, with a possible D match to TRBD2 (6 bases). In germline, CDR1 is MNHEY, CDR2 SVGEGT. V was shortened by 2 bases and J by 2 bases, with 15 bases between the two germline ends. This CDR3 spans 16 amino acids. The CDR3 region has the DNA TGTGCCAGCAGTTACGGCGGGACGGCAGCTCAAGAGACCCAGTACTTC. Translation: CASSYGGTAAQETQYF.

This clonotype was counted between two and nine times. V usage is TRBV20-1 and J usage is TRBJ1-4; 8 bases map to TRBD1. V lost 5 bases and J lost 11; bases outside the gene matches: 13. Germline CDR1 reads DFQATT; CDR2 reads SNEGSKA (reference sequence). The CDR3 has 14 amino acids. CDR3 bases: TGCAGTGCTCGATCCGGGACAGGCCCGGGGAAACTGTTTTTT. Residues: CSARSGTGPGKLFF.

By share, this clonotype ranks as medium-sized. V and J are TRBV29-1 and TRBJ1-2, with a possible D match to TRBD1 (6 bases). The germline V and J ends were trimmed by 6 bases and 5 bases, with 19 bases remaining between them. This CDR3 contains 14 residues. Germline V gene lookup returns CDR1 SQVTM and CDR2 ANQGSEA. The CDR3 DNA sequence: TGCAGCGTCTCCGCCTCGACAGGAAATTATGGCTACACCTTC. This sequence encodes CSVSASTGNYGYTF. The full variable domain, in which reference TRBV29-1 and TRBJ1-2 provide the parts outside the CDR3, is SAVISQKPSRDICQRGTSLTIQCQVDSQVTMMFWYRQQPGQSLTLIATANQGSEATYESGFVIDKFPISRPNLTFSTLTVSNMSPEDSSIYLCSVSASTGNYGYTFGSGTRLTVV.

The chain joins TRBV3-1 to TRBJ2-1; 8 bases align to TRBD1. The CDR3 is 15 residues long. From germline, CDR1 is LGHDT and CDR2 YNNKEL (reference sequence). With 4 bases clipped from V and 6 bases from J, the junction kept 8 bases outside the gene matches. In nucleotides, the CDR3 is TGTGCCAGCAGCCGGCAGGGGGCGAGGGGCAATGAGCAGTTCTTC. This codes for CASSRQGARGNEQFF.

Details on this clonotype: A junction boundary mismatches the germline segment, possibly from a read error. The CDR3 here is CASSFVGSSHNEQFF. For the CDR3, the DNA is TGTGCCAGCAGCTTCGTAGGGAGCTCCCACAATGAGCAGTTCTTC. The chain links TRBV11-2 to TRBJ2-1, with D perhaps matching TRBD2 (5 bases). The CDR3 length is 15 residues. Germline V gene data show CDR1 as SGHAT and CDR2 as FQNNGV.

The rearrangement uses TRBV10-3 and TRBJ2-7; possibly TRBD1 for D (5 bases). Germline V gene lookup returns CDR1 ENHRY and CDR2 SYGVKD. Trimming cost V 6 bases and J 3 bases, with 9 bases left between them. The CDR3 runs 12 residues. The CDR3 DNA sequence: TGTGCCATCAGGGACATTAACTACGAGCAGTACGTC. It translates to CAIRDINYEQYV.

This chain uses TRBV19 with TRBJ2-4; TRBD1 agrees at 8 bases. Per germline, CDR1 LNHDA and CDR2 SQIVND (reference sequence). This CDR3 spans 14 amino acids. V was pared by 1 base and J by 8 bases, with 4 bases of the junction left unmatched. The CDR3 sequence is CASSIGVQGDIQYF. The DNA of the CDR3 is TGTGCCAGTAGTATAGGAGTACAGGGGGACATTCAGTACTTC.

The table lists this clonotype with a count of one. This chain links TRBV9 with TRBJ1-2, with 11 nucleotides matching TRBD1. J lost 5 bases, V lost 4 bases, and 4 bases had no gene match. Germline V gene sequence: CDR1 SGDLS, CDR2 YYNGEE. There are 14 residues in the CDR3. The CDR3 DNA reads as TGTGCCAGCAGCCCGGGACAGGGGGTTTATGGCTACACCTTC. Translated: CASSPGQGVYGYTF. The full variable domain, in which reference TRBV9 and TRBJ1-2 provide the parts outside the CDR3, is DSGVTQTPKHLITATGQRVTLRCSPRSGDLSVYWYQQSLDQGLQFLIQYYNGEERAKGNILERFSAQQFPDLHSELNLSSLELGDSALYFCASSPGQGVYGYTFGSGTRLTVV.

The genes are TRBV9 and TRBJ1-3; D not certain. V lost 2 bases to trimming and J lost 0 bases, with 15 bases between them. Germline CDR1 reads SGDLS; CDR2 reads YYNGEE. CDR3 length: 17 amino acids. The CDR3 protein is CASSVDSFSVSGNTIYF. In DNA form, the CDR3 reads TGTGCCAGCAGCGTGGACTCATTTAGCGTCTCTGGAAACACCATATATTTT.

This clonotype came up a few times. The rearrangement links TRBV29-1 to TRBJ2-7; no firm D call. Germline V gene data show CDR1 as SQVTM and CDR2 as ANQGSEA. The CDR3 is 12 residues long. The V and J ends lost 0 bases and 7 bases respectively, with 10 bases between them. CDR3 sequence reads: CSVEEGIREQYF. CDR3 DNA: TGCAGCGTTGAAGAAGGTATTAGGGAGCAGTACTTC.

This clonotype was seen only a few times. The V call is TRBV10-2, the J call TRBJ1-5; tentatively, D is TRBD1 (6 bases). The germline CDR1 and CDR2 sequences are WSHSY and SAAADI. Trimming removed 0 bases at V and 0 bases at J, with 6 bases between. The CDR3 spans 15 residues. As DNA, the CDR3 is TGCGCCAGCAGTGAGTCCAGGGGTAGCAATCAGCCCCAGCATTTT. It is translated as CASSESRGSNQPQHF.